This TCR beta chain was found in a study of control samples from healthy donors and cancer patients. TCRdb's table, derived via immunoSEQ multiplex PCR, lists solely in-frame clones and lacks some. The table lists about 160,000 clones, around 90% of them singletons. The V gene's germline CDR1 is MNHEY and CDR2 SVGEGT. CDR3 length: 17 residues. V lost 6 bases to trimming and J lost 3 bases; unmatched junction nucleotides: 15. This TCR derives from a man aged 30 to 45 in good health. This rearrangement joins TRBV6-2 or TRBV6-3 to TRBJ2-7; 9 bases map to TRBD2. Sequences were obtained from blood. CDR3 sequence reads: CASSPSAFSGGDYEQYF. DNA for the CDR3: TGTGCCAGCAGCCCATCGGCCTTTAGCGGGGGTGACTACGAGCAGTACTTC.